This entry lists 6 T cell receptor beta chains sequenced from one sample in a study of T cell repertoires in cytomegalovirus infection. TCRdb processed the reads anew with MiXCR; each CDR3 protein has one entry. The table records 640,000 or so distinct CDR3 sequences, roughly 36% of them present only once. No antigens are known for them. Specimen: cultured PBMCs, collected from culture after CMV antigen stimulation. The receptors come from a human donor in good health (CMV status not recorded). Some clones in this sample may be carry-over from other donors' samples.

CDR3 bases: TGTGCCAGCTCACCTGTATCCAGCAATCAGCCCCAGCATTTT. It yields the protein CASSPVSSNQPQHF. The V call is TRBV18, the J call TRBJ1-5; D gene unclear. Per germline, CDR1 KGHSH and CDR2 LQKENI. V was clipped by 3 bases and J by 1 base, with 7 bases between them. This CDR3 has 14 residues.

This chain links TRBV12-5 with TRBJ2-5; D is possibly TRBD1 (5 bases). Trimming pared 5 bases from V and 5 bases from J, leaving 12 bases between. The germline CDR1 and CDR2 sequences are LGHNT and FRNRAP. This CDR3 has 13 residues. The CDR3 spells CASGIQGRETQYF. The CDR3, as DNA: TGTGCTAGTGGTATTCAGGGCCGGGAGACCCAGTACTTC.

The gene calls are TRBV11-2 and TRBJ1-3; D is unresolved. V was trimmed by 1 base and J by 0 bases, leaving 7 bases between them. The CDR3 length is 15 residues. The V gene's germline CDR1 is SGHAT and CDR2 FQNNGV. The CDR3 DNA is TGTGCCAGCAGCTTAGTGACGAGCTCTGGAAACACCATATATTTT. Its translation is CASSLVTSSGNTIYF.

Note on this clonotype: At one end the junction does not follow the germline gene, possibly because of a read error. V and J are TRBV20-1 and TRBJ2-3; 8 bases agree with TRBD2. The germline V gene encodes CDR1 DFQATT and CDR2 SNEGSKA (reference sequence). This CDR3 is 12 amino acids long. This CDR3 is CSTSGGTDTQYF. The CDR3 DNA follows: TGCAGTACTAGCGGAGGGACAGATACGCAGTATTTT.

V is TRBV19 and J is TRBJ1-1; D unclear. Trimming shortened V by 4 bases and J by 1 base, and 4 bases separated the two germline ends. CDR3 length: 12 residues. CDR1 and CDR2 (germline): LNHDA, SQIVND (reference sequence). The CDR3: CASSRWNTEAFF. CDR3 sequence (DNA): TGTGCCAGTAGTAGATGGAACACTGAAGCTTTCTTT.

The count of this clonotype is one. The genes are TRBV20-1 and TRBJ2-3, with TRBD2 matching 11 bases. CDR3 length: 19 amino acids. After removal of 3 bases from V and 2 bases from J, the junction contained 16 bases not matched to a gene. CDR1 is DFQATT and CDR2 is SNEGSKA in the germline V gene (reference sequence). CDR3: CSARGLGSGRAAVTDTQYF. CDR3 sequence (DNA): TGCAGTGCTAGGGGGCTAGGTAGCGGGAGGGCCGCTGTCACAGATACGCAGTATTTT.